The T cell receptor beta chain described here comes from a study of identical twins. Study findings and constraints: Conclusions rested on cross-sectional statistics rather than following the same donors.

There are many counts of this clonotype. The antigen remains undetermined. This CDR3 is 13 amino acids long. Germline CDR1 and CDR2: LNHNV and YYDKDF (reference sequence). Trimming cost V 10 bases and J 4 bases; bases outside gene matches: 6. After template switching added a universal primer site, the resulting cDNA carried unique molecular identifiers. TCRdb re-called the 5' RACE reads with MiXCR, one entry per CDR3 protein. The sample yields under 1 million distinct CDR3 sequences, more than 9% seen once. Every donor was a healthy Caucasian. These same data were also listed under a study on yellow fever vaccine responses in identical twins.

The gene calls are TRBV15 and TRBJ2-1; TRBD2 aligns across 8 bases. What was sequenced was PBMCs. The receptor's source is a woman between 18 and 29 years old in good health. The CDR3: CAISLAGYNEQFF. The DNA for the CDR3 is TGTGCCATCTCGCTAGCGGGTTACAATGAGCAGTTCTTC.